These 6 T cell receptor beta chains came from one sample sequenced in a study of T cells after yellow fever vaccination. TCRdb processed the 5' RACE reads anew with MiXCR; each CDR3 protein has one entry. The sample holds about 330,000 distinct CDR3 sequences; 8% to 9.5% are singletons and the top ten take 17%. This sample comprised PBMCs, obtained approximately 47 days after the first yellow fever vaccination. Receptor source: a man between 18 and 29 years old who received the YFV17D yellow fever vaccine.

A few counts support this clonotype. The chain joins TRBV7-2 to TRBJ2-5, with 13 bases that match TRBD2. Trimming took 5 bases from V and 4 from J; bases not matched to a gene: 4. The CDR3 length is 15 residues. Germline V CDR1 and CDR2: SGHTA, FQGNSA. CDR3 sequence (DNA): TGTGCCAGCAGCAAACTAGCGGGGGGGCTAGAGACCCAGTACTTC. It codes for CASSKLAGGLETQYF.

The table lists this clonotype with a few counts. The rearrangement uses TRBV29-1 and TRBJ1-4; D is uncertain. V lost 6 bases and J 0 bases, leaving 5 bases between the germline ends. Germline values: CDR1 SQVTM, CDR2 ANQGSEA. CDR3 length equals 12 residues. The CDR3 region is CSVLATNEKLFF. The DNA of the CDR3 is TGCAGCGTCCTTGCAACTAATGAAAAACTGTTTTTT.

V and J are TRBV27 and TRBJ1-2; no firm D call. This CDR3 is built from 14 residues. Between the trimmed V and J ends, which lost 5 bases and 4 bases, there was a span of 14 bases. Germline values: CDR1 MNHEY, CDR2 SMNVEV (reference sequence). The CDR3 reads CASSADPAGYGYTF. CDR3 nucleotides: TGTGCCAGCAGTGCTGACCCTGCGGGCTATGGCTACACCTTC.

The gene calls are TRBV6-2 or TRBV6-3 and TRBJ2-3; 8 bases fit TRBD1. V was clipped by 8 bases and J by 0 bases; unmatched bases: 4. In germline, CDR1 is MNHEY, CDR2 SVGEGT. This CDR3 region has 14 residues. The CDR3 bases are TGTGCCAGCGAGACAGGGGCTAGCACAGATACGCAGTATTTT. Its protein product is CASETGASTDTQYF.

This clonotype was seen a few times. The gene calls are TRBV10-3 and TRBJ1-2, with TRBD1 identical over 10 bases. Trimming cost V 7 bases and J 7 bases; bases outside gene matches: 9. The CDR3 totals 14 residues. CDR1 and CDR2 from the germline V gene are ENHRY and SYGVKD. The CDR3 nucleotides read TGTGCCATCACCGGGACAGGGGACGGGGGTGGCTACACCTTC. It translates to CAITGTGDGGGYTF.

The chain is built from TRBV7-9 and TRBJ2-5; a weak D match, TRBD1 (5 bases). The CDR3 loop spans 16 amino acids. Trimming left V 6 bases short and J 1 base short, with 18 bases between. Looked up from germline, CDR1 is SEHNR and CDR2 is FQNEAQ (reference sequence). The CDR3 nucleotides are TGTGCCAGCAGTGAAGGGGTAGCAGGCCCCCAAGAGACCCAGTACTTC. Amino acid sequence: CASSEGVAGPQETQYF.